These 26 T cell receptor beta chains share one sample of origin, sequenced in a study of regulatory T cells in long-lasting Graves disease. Arm-PCR of CDR3 regions with iRepertoire HTBI primers generated TCR beta libraries. TCRdb reanalysed the multiplex PCR reads using MiXCR and keeps one entry per CDR3 protein. The sample shows some 200,000 distinct CDR3 sequences, less than 20% of them seen only once. This sample's time point: newly diagnosed GD, antithyroid drugs for less than 3 months. Scientists built the TCR library using RNA that was extracted from PBMCs. The same sample was also used in a study of T cells in Graves' hyperthyroidism and ophthalmopathy.

Material: peripheral blood mononuclear cells (PBMCs), obtained at new diagnosis, from a patient treated with antithyroid drugs. The receptors were gathered from a young woman with Graves disease.

This clonotype was seen a few times. The V call is TRBV11-1, the J call TRBJ1-3; the match to TRBD1 covers 7 bases. Germline-derived CDR1 and CDR2 are SGHAT and FQDESV (reference sequence). The CDR3 runs 15 residues. The junction had 5 bases not matched to a gene; V was cut back by 4 bases and J by 2 bases. The CDR3 bases are TGTGCCAGCAGCTATGGCGACAGGGCTGGAAACACCATATATTTT. This gives the protein CASSYGDRAGNTIYF.

This clonotype was observed many times. The chain couples TRBV19 to TRBJ1-1, with D hard to call. From germline, CDR1 is LNHDA and CDR2 SQIVND (reference sequence). The CDR3 consists of 12 residues. Between the trimmed V and J ends, which lost 9 bases and 5 bases, there was a span of 13 bases. Here the CDR3 DNA reads TGTGCCAGCAGTGGAGGGTGGACTGAAGCTTTCTTT. As protein: CASSGGWTEAFF.

This clonotype was seen repeatedly, ten times or more. This rearrangement joins TRBV6-5 to TRBJ1-6, with D unclear. Trimming left V 2 bases short and J 4 bases short, with 9 bases between. Germline CDR1 and CDR2: MNHEY and SVGAGI. This CDR3 is 15 amino acids long. CDR3: CASSYEVGYNSPLHF. In nucleotides, the CDR3 is TGTGCCAGCAGTTACGAGGTGGGGTATAATTCACCCCTCCACTTT.

The chain links TRBV6-2 or TRBV6-3 to TRBJ1-1, with a possible D match to TRBD1 (5 bases). The CDR3 runs to 13 residues. Germline V gene lookup returns CDR1 MNHEY and CDR2 SVGEGT. V was clipped by 8 bases and J by 4 bases, with 14 bases between them. CDR3 sequence (DNA): TGTGCCAGCTATGTCGGGGGGAGCACTGAAGCTTTCTTT. It translates to CASYVGGSTEAFF.

The rearrangement uses TRBV11-1 and TRBJ2-7, with no clear D. This CDR3 is built from 12 residues. Germline V gives CDR1 SGHAT, CDR2 FQDESV (reference sequence). V lost 5 bases, J lost 4 bases, and 9 bases lay in between. As DNA, the CDR3 is TGTGCCAGCAGCGACGGCTATTACGAGCAGTACTTC. It codes for CASSDGYYEQYF. Variable domain in full (rest from reference TRBV11-1 and TRBJ2-7): EAEVAQSPRYKITEKSQAVAFWCDPISGHATLYWYRQILGQGPELLVQFQDESVVDDSQLPKDRFSAERLKGVDSTLKIQPAELGDSAMYLCASSDGYYEQYFGPGTRLTVT.

This clonotype was seen ten or more times. The gene calls are TRBV28 and TRBJ1-2; a weak D match, TRBD1 (5 bases). The germline V and J ends were trimmed by 8 bases and 7 bases, with 17 bases remaining between them. The CDR3 extends over 13 amino acids. Per the germline V gene, CDR1 is MDHEN and CDR2 is SYDVKM. In DNA, the CDR3 is TGTGCCAGCCAGGGCGGGCGGTCTTCTGGCTACACCTTC. This codes for CASQGGRSSGYTF.

The table lists this clonotype with many counts. CDR3 in DNA: TGCGCCAGCAGTGAAACGACACTAAACTATGGCTACACCTTC. Protein product: CASSETTLNYGYTF. This chain connects TRBV5-1 to TRBJ1-2; D is undetermined. This CDR3 has 14 residues. Germline loops: CDR1 SGHRS, CDR2 YFSETQ. Deletions cut 5 bases from V and 2 bases from J, with 13 bases between.

There are many counts of this clonotype. With only one base between it and a far larger clone, this is likely a read error. V gene TRBV6-4 combines with J gene TRBJ2-1; 14 nucleotides line up with TRBD2. The CDR3 consists of 19 residues. Germline V gives CDR1 MRHNA, CDR2 SNTAGT. The CDR3 sequence: CTSKMTGTSGGSSYNEQFF. The CDR3 nucleotides read TGTACCAGCAAAATGACCGGGACTAGCGGGGGCAGCTCCTACAATGAGCAGTTCTTC.

Many counts were recorded for this clonotype. The chain has TRBV9 and TRBJ1-3; no clear D gene. Germline CDR1 and CDR2: SGDLS and YYNGEE. The CDR3 is made up of 14 amino acids. Trimming left V 1 base short and J 3 bases short, with 8 bases between. The CDR3 DNA follows: TGTGCCAGCAGCGTACTGGAAAGTGGAAACACCATATATTTT. Its translation is CASSVLESGNTIYF. Together with reference TRBV9 and TRBJ1-3, the CDR3 gives the full variable domain: DSGVTQTPKHLITATGQRVTLRCSPRSGDLSVYWYQQSLDQGLQFLIQYYNGEERAKGNILERFSAQQFPDLHSELNLSSLELGDSALYFCASSVLESGNTIYFGEGSWLTVV.

Ten or more counts support this clonotype. The chain carries TRBV11-2 and TRBJ1-1; TRBD1 aligns across 7 bases. There are 15 residues in the CDR3. The germline V gene has CDR1 SGHAT and CDR2 FQNNGV. Trimming cost V 5 bases and J 1 base; bases outside gene matches: 7. The CDR3, as DNA: TGTGCCAGCAGCGCACGCAGGGGGGCGAACACTGAAGCTTTCTTT. Protein sequence: CASSARRGANTEAFF.

This clonotype has a count of ten or more. A much larger clone lies a single base off, so this may be a read error. The chain is built from TRBV2 and TRBJ1-1; tentative D call: TRBD1 (5 bases). CDR3 length: 14 amino acids. The V and J ends lost 8 bases and 2 bases respectively, with 15 bases between them. CDR1 is SNHLY, CDR2 FYNNEI, per germline. CDR3 region: CASGGTGGNTEAFF. CDR3 DNA sequence: TGTGCCAGCGGCGGGACCGGGGGAAACACTGAAGCTTTCTTT.

A word on this clonotype: A far larger clone is one nucleotide away, so this likely arose from a read error. This chain uses TRBV6-2 or TRBV6-3 with TRBJ1-4; a possible D gene is TRBD1 (6 bases). CDR1 MNHEY and CDR2 SVGEGT come from the germline V gene. Trimming shortened V by 5 bases and J by 10 bases, and 14 bases separated the two germline ends. This CDR3 comprises 13 residues. CDR3 DNA: TGTGCCAGCAGTACAGGGTGGGGCGGAAAACTGTTTTTT. Encoded protein: CASSTGWGGKLFF.

The V gene is TRBV2, the J gene TRBJ1-1; TRBD1 might be the D (5 bases). The CDR3 has 14 amino acids. The V end was cut by 7 bases, the J end by 4 bases, with 16 bases between. Looked up from germline, CDR1 is SNHLY and CDR2 is FYNNEI. Here the CDR3 reads CASTGTLRGTEAFF. For the CDR3, the DNA is TGTGCCAGCACGGGGACGCTTAGAGGCACTGAAGCTTTCTTT.

V and J are TRBV7-8 and TRBJ2-5; possibly TRBD2 for D (6 bases). Germline V gene lookup returns CDR1 SGHVS and CDR2 FQNEAQ. V lost 5 bases, J lost 1 base, and 11 bases lay in between. CDR3 length: 14 amino acids. The CDR3 DNA sequence: TGTGCCAGCAGCCGGGGACTGGTCCAAGAGACCCAGTACTTC. As protein: CASSRGLVQETQYF.

This clonotype has ten or more counts. The chain couples TRBV7-9 to TRBJ1-2; TRBD1 matches 8 bases. With V trimmed by 1 base and J by 6 bases, 4 bases remained unmatched. The CDR3 spans 14 residues. CDR1 is SEHNR, CDR2 FQNEAQ, per germline (reference sequence). CDR3 protein: CASSLVQGANGYTF. CDR3 nucleotides: TGTGCCAGCAGCTTAGTTCAGGGGGCGAATGGCTACACCTTC.

With respect to this clonotype: It is likely a read error, because the conserved phenylalanine at the end of the CDR3 is missing. V and J are TRBV28 and TRBJ1-1; no clear D gene. The CDR3 length is 11 residues. From germline, CDR1 is MDHEN and CDR2 SYDVKM. Trimming left V 6 bases short and J 8 bases short, with 10 bases between. The CDR3 loop reads CASRGGREAFL. The CDR3 DNA sequence: TGTGCCAGCAGGGGAGGCAGAGAAGCTTTCCTT.

This clonotype was detected many times. The V and J genes are TRBV6-5 and TRBJ1-1, with a tentative D call TRBD1 (5 bases). CDR1 MNHEY and CDR2 SVGAGI come from the germline V gene. The CDR3 spans 14 residues. V dropped 2 bases and J dropped 1 base, with 8 bases sitting between them. The CDR3: CASSYGGENTEAFF. DNA for the CDR3: TGTGCCAGCAGTTACGGAGGGGAGAACACTGAAGCTTTCTTT.

This clonotype occurred many times. This chain links TRBV6-1 with TRBJ1-2, with TRBD1 matching 7 bases. CDR3 length: 13 residues. CDR1 is MNHNS and CDR2 is SASEGT in the germline V gene. Trimming at V came to 8 bases and at J to 8 bases, leaving 11 bases not matched to a gene. The CDR3 coding sequence is TGTGCCAGCGCCGGACAGGCGGTGCGCGGCTACACCTTC. This gives the protein CASAGQAVRGYTF.

This clonotype appeared many times. The chain carries TRBV6-1 and TRBJ1-6, with D tentatively TRBD1 (6 bases). This CDR3 contains 13 residues. The V end was cut by 6 bases, the J end by 7 bases, with 10 bases between. Per germline, CDR1 MNHNS and CDR2 SASEGT. CDR3: CASRAGGNSPLHF. DNA for the CDR3: TGTGCCAGCAGGGCTGGGGGCAATTCACCCCTCCACTTT.

About this clonotype itself: Only one base separates this from a far larger clonotype, so it likely reflects a read error. The chain links TRBV27 to TRBJ1-1, with 7 bases that match TRBD1. The CDR3 is made up of 15 amino acids. V dropped 9 bases and J dropped 6; count of bases not matched to a gene: 16. Looked up from germline, CDR1 is MNHEY and CDR2 is SMNVEV (reference sequence). The CDR3, as DNA: TGTGCCAGGAGGGAAAGGAGGGGGCGAAGCCCTGAAGCTTTCTTT. Encoded protein: CARRERRGRSPEAFF.

This clonotype has ten or more counts. The gene calls are TRBV28 and TRBJ1-2; the D is unclear. Germline V CDR1 and CDR2: MDHEN, SYDVKM. The CDR3 sequence is 12 residues long. Trimming removed 5 bases at V and 4 bases at J, with 8 bases between. The DNA for the CDR3 is TGTGCCAGCAGTCCCAGCCCCTATGGCTACACCTTC. This gives the protein CASSPSPYGYTF.

This chain uses TRBV20-1 with TRBJ2-7, with 13 bases lining up with TRBD2. J lost 2 bases, V lost 3 bases, and 7 bases had no gene match. Germline V gene data show CDR1 as DFQATT and CDR2 as SNEGSKA (reference sequence). The CDR3 has 16 residues. This CDR3 reads CSARGLAGQLPYEQYF. The CDR3 DNA reads as TGCAGTGCTAGGGGACTAGCGGGACAGTTGCCCTACGAGCAGTACTTC.

In the case of this clonotype: This is likely an artifact of a read error, given a far larger clone one base away. The rearrangement uses TRBV7-9 and TRBJ1-2; no reliable D call. Trimming removed 3 bases at V and 2 bases at J, with 7 bases between. The CDR3 is 13 residues long. Germline V gene sequence: CDR1 SEHNR, CDR2 FQNEAQ (reference sequence). This CDR3 reads CASSFGENYGYTF. CDR3 DNA: TGTGCCAGCAGCTTCGGGGAAAACTATGGCTACACCTTC.

V usage is TRBV5-6 and J usage is TRBJ2-1, with D possibly being TRBD1 (6 bases). CDR1 and CDR2 from the germline V gene are SGHDT and YYEEEE. The CDR3 runs to 14 residues. V gave up 1 base and J gave up 10 bases, with 15 bases separating them. The CDR3, as DNA: TGTGCCAGCAGCTTGATAGTGGGGGCCAGGGAGCAGTTCTTC. This translates into CASSLIVGAREQFF. The full variable domain, rest sourced from reference TRBV5-6 and TRBJ2-1, is DAGVTQSPTHLIKTRGQQVTLRCSPKSGHDTVSWYQQALGQGPQFIFQYYEEEERQRGNFPDRFSGHQFPNYSSELNVNALLLGDSALYLCASSLIVGAREQFFGPGTRLTVL.

The sample holds many counts of this clonotype. V usage is TRBV10-2 and J usage is TRBJ2-3, with D tentatively TRBD2 (6 bases). The germline V gene encodes CDR1 WSHSY and CDR2 SAAADI. V lost 8 bases and J 4 bases, leaving 16 bases between the germline ends. The CDR3 spans 14 residues. The CDR3 region has the DNA TGCGCCAGCGTGAAGGACTACAGTGCAGATACGCAGTATTTT. Amino acids: CASVKDYSADTQYF.

The chain joins TRBV20-1 to TRBJ1-5, with a weak D call TRBD1 (5 bases). CDR3 length: 14 amino acids. V lost 3 bases, J lost 6 bases, and 15 bases lay in between. The germline V gene has CDR1 DFQATT and CDR2 SNEGSKA (reference sequence). CDR3 region: CSARDTGLGQPQHF. DNA of the CDR3: TGCAGTGCTAGGGATACAGGCCTCGGTCAGCCCCAGCATTTT.